This T cell receptor (beta chain) was identified during a study of T cell responses to AZD1222 COVID-19 vaccine. Whole-study results and caveats: Repertoires in all cases were sampled only once the peak T cell response had passed. Donors in the cohort were predominantly white British and more often female, and clonal diversity was possibly underestimated. Seropositive status at baseline applied to only five or six AZD1222 recipients.

This clone was seen a single time. What it binds is unknown. Generated by immunoSEQ multiplex PCR, the TCRdb table keeps only in-frame clones and is missing some. Of about 120,000 clones in the sample, 92% were seen once. Trimming shortened V by 5 bases and J by 4 bases, and 8 bases separated the two germline ends. The CDR3 sequence is 12 residues long. CDR1 is SSHAT, CDR2 FNYEAQ, per germline (reference sequence). The sequence came from an adult in good health. V usage is TRBV7-7 and J usage is TRBJ2-5; D not certain. This sample comprised peripheral blood, obtained on day 0 of AZD1222 vaccination. The CDR3 reads CASSPTGETQYF. In nucleotides, the CDR3 is TGTGCCAGCAGCCCAACCGGAGAGACCCAGTACTTC.